The clone carrying this T cell receptor beta chain has more than one count but fewer than ten. Its target is not known. The record originates from a study of shared clonotypes between healthy human individuals. Study-wide context: CD4 naive and CD4 memory each took three plates per donor, while CD8 naive took two and CD8 memory one. Study-wide points: Four donors shared around 5.2% of their naive CD4 clonotypes. Relative to memory subsets, naive subsets generally showed larger estimated richness.

Method: immunoSEQ multiplex PCR; TCRdb's copy keeps in-frame clones and lacks some. The sample lists some 1.1 million clones, around three quarters occurring once. CDR1 is MRHNA, CDR2 SNTAGT, per germline. The CDR3 length is 16 residues. V gave up 1 base and J gave up 6 bases; unmatched junction bases: 11. What was sequenced was memory CD4+ T cells from PBMCs. Sample subset: CD45RA-negative fraction. This chain links TRBV6-4 with TRBJ2-5, with 7 bases lining up with TRBD2. The source is a man younger than 35 in good health. Some clones in this sample may be carry-over from other donors' samples. The CDR3 protein is CASSDCPGRAHKTQYF. The CDR3, as DNA: TGTGCCAGCAGTGACTGCCCAGGGAGGGCTCATAAGACCCAGTACTTC.